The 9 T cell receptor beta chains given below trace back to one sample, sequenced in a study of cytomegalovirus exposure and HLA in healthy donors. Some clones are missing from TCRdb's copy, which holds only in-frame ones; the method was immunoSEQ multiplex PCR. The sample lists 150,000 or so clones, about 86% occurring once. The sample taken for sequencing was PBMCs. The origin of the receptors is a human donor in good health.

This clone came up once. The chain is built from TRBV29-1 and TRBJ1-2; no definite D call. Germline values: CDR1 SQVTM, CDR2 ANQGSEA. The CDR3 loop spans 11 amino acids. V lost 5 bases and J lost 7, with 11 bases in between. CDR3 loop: CSVPRGAGYTF. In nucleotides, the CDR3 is TGCAGCGTTCCACGGGGTGCTGGCTACACCTTC.

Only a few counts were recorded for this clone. The CDR3 DNA follows: TGTGCCAGCACTAAAATACGACTAGCGGGAGGGCGGAGGCCCGGGGAGCTGTTTTTT. Translated: CASTKIRLAGGRRPGELFF. The genes are TRBV11-2 and TRBJ2-2; 14 positions agree with TRBD2. Germline V gene lookup returns CDR1 SGHAT and CDR2 FQNNGV. The ends lost 7 bases at V and 6 bases at J; junction bases unmatched: 16. This CDR3 spans 19 amino acids.

The CDR3 sequence is CASSTGSLYEQYF. CDR3 nucleotides: TGTGCCAGCTCAACAGGGTCACTCTACGAGCAGTACTTC. The V gene is TRBV18, the J gene TRBJ2-7, with D maybe TRBD1 (6 bases). The CDR3 covers 13 residues. V was shortened by 5 bases and J by 3 bases, with 11 bases between the two germline ends. Germline V gene sequence: CDR1 KGHSH, CDR2 LQKENI. Using reference TRBV18 and TRBJ2-7 for the parts outside the CDR3, the full variable domain is NAGVMQNPRHLVRRRGQEARLRCSPMKGHSHVYWYRQLPEEGLKFMVYLQKENIIDESGMPKERFSAEFPKEGPSILRIQQVVRGDSAAYFCASSTGSLYEQYFGPGTRLTVT.

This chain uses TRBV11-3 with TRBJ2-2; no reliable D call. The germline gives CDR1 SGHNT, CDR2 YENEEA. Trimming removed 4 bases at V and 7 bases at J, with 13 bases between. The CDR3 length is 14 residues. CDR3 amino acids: CASSSWLTDGELFF. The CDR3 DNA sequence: TGTGCCAGCAGCTCATGGTTAACTGACGGGGAGCTGTTTTTT.

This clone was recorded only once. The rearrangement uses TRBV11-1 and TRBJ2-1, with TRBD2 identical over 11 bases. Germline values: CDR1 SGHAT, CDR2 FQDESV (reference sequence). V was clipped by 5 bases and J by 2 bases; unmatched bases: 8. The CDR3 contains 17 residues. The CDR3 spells CASSPGGSGRAYNEQFF. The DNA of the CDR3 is TGTGCCAGCAGCCCCGGGGGTAGCGGGAGGGCCTACAATGAGCAGTTCTTC.

CDR3 sequence (DNA): TGTGCCACATGGACAGTTGAAGCTTTCTTT. Protein product: CATWTVEAFF. The chain joins TRBV6-6 to TRBJ1-1; TRBD1 is a possible D gene (6 bases). Germline CDR1 is MNHNY and CDR2 is SVGAGI (reference sequence). Trimming removed 10 bases from V and 7 bases from J, with 10 bases in between. CDR3 size: 10 residues.

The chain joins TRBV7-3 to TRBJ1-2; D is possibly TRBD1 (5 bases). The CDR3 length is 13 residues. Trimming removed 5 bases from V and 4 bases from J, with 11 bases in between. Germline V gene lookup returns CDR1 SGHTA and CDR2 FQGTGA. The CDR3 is CASSLGEGYGYTF. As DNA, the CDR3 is TGTGCCAGCAGCCTAGGGGAGGGCTATGGCTACACCTTC.

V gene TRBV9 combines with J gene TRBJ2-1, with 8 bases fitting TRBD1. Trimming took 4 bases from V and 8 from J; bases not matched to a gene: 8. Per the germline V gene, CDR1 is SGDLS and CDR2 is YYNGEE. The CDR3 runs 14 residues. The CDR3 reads CASSFRGQEDEQFF. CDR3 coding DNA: TGTGCCAGCAGCTTCAGGGGGCAGGAAGATGAGCAGTTCTTC.

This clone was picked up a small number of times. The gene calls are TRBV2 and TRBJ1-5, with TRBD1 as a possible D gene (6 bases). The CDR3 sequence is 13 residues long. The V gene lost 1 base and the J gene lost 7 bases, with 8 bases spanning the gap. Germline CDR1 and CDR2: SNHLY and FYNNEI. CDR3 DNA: TGTGCCAGCAGTGAAGGCAGGGGCCAGCCCCAGCATTTT. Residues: CASSEGRGQPQHF. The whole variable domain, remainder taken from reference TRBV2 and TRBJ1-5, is EPEVTQTPSHQVTQMGQEVILRCVPISNHLYFYWYRQILGQKVEFLVSFYNNEISEKSEIFDDQFSVERPDGSNFTLKIRSTKLEDSAMYFCASSEGRGQPQHFGDGTRLSIL.